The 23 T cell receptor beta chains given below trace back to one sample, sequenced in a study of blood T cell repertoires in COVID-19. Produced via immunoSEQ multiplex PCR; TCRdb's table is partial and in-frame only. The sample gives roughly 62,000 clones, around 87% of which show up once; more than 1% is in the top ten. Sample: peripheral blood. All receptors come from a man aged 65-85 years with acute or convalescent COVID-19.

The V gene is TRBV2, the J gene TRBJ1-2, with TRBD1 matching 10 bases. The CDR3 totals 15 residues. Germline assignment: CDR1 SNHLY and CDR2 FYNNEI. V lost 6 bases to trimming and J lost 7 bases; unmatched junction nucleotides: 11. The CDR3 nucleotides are TGTGCCAGCAGCGCGACAGGGGGCCTTCAGCGTGGCTACACCTTC. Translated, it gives CASSATGGLQRGYTF.

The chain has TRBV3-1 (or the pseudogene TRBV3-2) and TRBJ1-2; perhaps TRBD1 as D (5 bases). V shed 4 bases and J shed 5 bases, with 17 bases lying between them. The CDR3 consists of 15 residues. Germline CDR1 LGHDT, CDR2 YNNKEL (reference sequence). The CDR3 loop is CASSPGTLRRYGYTF. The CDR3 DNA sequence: TGTGCCAGCAGCCCAGGGACTCTCCGGAGGTATGGCTACACCTTC.

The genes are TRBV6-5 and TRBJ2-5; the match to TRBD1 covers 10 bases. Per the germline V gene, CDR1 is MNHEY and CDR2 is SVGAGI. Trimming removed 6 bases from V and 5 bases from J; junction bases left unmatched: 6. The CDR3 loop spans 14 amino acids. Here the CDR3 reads CASRRTGGRETQYF. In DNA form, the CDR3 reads TGTGCCAGCAGGCGGACAGGGGGTAGGGAGACCCAGTACTTC.

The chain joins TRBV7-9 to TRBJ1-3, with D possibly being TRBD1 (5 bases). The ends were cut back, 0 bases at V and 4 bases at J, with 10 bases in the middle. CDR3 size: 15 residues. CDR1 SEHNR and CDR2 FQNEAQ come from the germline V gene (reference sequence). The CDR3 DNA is TGTGCCAGCAGCTTAGCAGGGGTATCCGGAAACACCATATATTTT. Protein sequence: CASSLAGVSGNTIYF.

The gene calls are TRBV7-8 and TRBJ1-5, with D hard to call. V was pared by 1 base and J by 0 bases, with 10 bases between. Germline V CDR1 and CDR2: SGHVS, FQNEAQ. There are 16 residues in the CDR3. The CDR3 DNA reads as TGTGCCAGCAGCTTAGTAACCAGGTATAGCAATCAGCCCCAGCATTTT. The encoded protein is CASSLVTRYSNQPQHF. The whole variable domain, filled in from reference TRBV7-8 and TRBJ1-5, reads GAGVSQSPRYKVAKRGQDVALRCDPISGHVSLFWYQQALGQGPEFLTYFQNEAQLDKSGLPSDRFFAERPEGSVSTLKIQRTQQEDSAVYLCASSLVTRYSNQPQHFGDGTRLSIL.

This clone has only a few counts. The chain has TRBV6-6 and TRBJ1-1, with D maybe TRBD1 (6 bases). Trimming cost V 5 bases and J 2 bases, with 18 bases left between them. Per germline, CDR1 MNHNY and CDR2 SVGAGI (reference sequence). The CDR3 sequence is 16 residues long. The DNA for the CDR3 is TGTGCCAGCAGTACGCGGGGGCGCCTGGGAAACACTGAAGCTTTCTTT. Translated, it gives CASSTRGRLGNTEAFF.

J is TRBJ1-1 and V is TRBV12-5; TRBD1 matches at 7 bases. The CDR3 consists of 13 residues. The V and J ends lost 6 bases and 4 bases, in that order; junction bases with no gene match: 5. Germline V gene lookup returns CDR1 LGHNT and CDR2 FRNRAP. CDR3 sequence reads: CASGRQGGTEAFF. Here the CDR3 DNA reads TGTGCTAGTGGACGACAGGGAGGCACTGAAGCTTTCTTT. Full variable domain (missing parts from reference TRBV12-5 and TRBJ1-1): DARVTQTPRHKVTEMGQEVTMRCQPILGHNTVFWYRQTMMQGLELLAYFRNRAPLDDSGMPKDRFSAEMPDATLATLKIQPSEPRDSAVYFCASGRQGGTEAFFGQGTRLTVV.

CDR3 sequence reads: CASSVVDTNYGYTF. The CDR3 DNA sequence: TGTGCCAGCAGCGTAGTTGATACAAACTATGGCTACACCTTC. The rearrangement links TRBV9 to TRBJ1-2, with D unresolved. In germline, CDR1 is SGDLS, CDR2 YYNGEE. The CDR3 loop spans 14 amino acids. Trimming left V 0 bases short and J 2 bases short, with 8 bases between.

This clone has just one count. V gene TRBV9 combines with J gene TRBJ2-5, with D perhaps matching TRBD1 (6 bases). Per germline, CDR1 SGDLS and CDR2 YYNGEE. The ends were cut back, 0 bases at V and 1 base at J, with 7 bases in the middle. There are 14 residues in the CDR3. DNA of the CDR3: TGTGCCAGCAGCGTAGGGGGGCTCCAAGAGACCCAGTACTTC. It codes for CASSVGGLQETQYF.

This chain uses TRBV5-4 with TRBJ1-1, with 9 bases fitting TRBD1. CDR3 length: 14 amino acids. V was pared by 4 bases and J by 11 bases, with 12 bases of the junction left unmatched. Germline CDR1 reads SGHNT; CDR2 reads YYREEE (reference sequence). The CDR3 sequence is CASSANWDREVAFF. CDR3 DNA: TGTGCCAGCAGCGCCAACTGGGACAGGGAAGTGGCTTTCTTT.

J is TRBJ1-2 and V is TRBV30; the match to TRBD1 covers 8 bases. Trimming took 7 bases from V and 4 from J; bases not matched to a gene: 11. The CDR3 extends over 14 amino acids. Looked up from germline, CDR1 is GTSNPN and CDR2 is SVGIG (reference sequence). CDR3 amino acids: CAYFHRGTFYGYTF. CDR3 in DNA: TGTGCCTATTTTCACAGGGGGACCTTCTATGGCTACACCTTC.

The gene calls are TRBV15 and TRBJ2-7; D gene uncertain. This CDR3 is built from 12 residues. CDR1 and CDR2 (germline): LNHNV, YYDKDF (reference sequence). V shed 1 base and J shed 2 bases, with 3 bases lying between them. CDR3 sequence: CATSRGPYEQYF. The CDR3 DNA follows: TGTGCCACCAGCAGAGGGCCCTACGAGCAGTACTTC.

The DNA of the CDR3 is TGTGCCAGCAGCCTCCTTACAGGCTATGGCTACACCTTC. Translating it yields CASSLLTGYGYTF. This rearrangement joins TRBV3-1 (or the pseudogene TRBV3-2) to TRBJ1-2, with a possible D match to TRBD1 (5 bases). This CDR3 comprises 13 residues. Deletions cut 4 bases from V and 4 bases from J, with 10 bases between. Germline CDR1 is LGHDT and CDR2 is YNNKEL (reference sequence).

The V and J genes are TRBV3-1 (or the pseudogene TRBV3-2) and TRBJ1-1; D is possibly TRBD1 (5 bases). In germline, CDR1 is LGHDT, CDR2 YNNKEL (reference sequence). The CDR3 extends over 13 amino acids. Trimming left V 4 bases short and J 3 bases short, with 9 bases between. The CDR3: CASSLRQYTEAFF. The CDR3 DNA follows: TGTGCCAGCAGCCTGAGACAGTACACTGAAGCTTTCTTT.

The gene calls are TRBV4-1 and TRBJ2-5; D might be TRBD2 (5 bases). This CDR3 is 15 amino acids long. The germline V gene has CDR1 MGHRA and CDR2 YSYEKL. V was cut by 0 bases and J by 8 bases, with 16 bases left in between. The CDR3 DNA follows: TGCGCCAGCAGCCAAGATATCGGGCCGGGGAGAACCCAGTACTTC. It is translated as CASSQDIGPGRTQYF.

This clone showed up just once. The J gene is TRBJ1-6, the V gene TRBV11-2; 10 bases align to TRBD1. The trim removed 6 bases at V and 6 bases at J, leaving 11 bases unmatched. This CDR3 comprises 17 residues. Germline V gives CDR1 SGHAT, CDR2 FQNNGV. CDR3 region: CASRAGTGEFTNSPLHF. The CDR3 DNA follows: TGTGCCAGCAGGGCCGGGACAGGGGAATTCACTAATTCACCCCTCCACTTT.

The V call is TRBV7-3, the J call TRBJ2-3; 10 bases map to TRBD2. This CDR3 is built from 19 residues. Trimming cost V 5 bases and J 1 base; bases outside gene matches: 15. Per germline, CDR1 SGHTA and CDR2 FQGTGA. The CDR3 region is CASSLFSFSGRRGTDTQYF. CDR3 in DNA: TGTGCCAGCAGCCTCTTTAGCTTTAGCGGGAGGCGGGGCACAGATACGCAGTATTTT.

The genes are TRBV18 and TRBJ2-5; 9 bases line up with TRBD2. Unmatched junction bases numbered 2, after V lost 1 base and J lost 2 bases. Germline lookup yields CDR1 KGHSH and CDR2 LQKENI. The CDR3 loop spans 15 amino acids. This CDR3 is CASSPRTSEQETQYF. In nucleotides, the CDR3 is TGTGCCAGCTCACCACGGACTAGCGAACAAGAGACCCAGTACTTC.

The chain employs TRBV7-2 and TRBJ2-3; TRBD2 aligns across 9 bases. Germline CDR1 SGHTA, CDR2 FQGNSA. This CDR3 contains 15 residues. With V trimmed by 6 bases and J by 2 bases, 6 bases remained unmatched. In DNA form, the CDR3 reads TGTGCCAGCAGGGAGTCTAGCGGGATCACAGATACGCAGTATTTT. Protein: CASRESSGITDTQYF.

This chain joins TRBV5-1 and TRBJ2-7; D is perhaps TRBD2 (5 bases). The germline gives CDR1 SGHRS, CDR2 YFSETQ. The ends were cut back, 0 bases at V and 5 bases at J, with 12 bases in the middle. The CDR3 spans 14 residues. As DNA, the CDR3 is TGCGCCAGCAGCTTGGCCGGCCCGCGGGACGAGCAGTACTTC. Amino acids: CASSLAGPRDEQYF.

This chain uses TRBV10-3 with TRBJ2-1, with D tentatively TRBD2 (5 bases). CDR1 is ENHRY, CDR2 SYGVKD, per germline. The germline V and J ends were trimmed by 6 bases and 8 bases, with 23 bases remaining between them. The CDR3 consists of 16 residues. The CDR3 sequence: CAIRDGPPRPGDEQFF. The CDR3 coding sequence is TGTGCCATCAGAGACGGGCCCCCTCGGCCCGGGGATGAGCAGTTCTTC.

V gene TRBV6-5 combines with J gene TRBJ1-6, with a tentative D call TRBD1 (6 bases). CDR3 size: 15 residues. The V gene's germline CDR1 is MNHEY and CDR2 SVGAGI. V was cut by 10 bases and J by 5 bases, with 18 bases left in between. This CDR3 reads CATQNYQGNNSPLHF. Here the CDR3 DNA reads TGTGCCACACAAAACTACCAGGGGAATAATTCACCCCTCCACTTT.

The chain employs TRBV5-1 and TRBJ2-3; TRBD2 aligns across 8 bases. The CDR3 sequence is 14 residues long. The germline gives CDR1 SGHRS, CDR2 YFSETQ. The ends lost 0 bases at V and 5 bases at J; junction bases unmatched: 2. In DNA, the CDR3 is TGCGCCAGCAGCTTGGACGGGGGGGTAGATACGCAGTATTTT. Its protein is CASSLDGGVDTQYF.